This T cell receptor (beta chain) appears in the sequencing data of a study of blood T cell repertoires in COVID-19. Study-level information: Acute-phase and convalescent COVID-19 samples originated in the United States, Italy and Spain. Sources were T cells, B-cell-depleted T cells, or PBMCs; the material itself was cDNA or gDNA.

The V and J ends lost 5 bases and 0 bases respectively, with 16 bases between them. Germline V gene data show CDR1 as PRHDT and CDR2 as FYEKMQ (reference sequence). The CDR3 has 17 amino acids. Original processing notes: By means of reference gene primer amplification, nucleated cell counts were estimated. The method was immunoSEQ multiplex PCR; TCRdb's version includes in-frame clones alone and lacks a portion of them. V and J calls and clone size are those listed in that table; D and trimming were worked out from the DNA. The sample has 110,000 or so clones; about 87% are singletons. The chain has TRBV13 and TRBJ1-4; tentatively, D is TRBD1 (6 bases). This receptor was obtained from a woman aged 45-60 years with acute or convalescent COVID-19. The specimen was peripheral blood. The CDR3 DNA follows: TGTGCCAGCAGCACCCTACAGGGACCCCCAACTAATGAAAAACTGTTTTTT. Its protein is CASSTLQGPPTNEKLFF.